The clone carrying this TCR beta chain was seen ten or more times. The antigen remains unidentified. This sample is part of a study of T cells after yellow fever vaccination. 5'RACE template switching produced TCR cDNA carrying a universal primer site and UMIs. In TCRdb, the 5' RACE reads were re-called with MiXCR into one record per CDR3 protein. The sample lists 200,000 to 300,000 distinct CDR3 sequences, 10% to 15% occurring once. General study findings and limits: Contamination of FACS-sorted repertoires by abundant clonotypes from the bulk population could occur. Most primary-vaccination clones reappeared after the booster (more than 95% CD4, about 88% CD8). Though weaker, the secondary response peaked faster, on day 5 versus 15.

The sequence was obtained from a man aged 30 to 39 who received the YFV17D yellow fever vaccine. The sample was CD4+ T cells sorted from PBMCs, taken 45 days after the yellow fever booster vaccination.

CDR3 sequence: CASSPTGSRNNEQFF. The CDR3 DNA follows: TGTGCCAGCAGTCCGACAGGGTCTAGGAACAATGAGCAGTTCTTC. J is TRBJ2-1 and V is TRBV5-4; 7 nucleotides line up with TRBD1. The CDR3 extends over 15 amino acids. Germline V gene data show CDR1 as SGHNT and CDR2 as YYREEE (reference sequence). V shed 5 bases, J shed 5 bases, and the junction held 10 bases outside the gene matches.